This T cell receptor (beta chain) was found in a study of blood T cell repertoires in COVID-19 (dated by TCRdb to 2020 to 2021). Context from the whole study: Samples from collaborators originated in the United States, Italy and Spain and spanned both the acute and convalescent phases of COVID-19. The material from the prospective study consisted of cDNA or gDNA derived from T cells, B-cell-depleted T cells, or PBMCs. The repertoires were made available in a free public database intended to serve as a resource for research on the immune response to SARS-CoV-2. Nearly every sample came with metadata listing a de-identified subject ID, COVID-19 status, age in years and sex. HLA class I and class II types, where available, came from metadata supplied by the sample provider rather than from assay-based typing. The samples were drawn from two sources: the first 160 participants of the ongoing ImmuneRACE study, and fewer than 1,500 subjects contributed by 6 global collaborators. Subjects who had been exposed to COVID-19, were actively infected with it, or had recovered from it provided the deeply sampled blood TCRbeta repertoires that made up the dataset. Broader findings and caveats from the paper: How much clinical and demographic metadata was included differed by source and by participant, and the metadata was provided uncurated.

TCRbeta CDR3 regions were amplified from genomic DNA by means of the immunoSEQ Assay, a bias-controlled multiplex PCR. Per the authors' processing: The number of nucleated cells in each sample was estimated by amplification of reference gene primers within the assay. Sequence reads were collapsed and filtered to measure the absolute abundance of every unique TCRbeta CDR3 rearrangement. For each sample, productive Simpson clonality was calculated as the square root of Simpson's diversity index across productive rearrangements. Drawn from immuneACCESS, this table holds only the in-frame rearrangements with V and J called that TCRdb kept. Clones are partly lost; checked studies trace under half to an unresolved V gene and leave the rest unexplained. The V and J calls and the clone size are those of that table, but D and trimming were determined from the DNA. The sample has more than 95,000 clones on record, approximately 88% of them singletons. Of the sample, roughly 29% is held by the ten largest clones.

With regard to this clone: Its antigen is currently not known. Per-base qualities were not stored, and no clone one base away is much larger.

The collaborating institutions used their own protocols to collect whole blood in K2EDTA tubes. For TCRbeta analysis, collaborator samples were shipped as frozen whole blood, as isolated PBMCs, or as DNA extracted from either sample type. Input material: peripheral blood. The TCR originated in a man aged 55-75 years with acute or convalescent COVID-19.

The CDR3 region: CASTDRGDRGEQFF. The DNA reads TGTGCCAGTACAGACAGGGGCGATAGGGGTGAGCAGTTCTTC. The chain uses TRBV19 and TRBJ2-1; 8 central nucleotides agree with TRBD1. From the cysteine through the phenylalanine, the CDR3 covers 14 amino acids. Only the CDR3 portion is preserved as DNA: 42 bases, with reading frame beginning at the first base. From the germline V gene (reference sequence), CDR1 is LNHDA and CDR2 is SQIVND. V has 7 bases trimmed and J has 9 bases trimmed; junction bases matching no gene number 11.